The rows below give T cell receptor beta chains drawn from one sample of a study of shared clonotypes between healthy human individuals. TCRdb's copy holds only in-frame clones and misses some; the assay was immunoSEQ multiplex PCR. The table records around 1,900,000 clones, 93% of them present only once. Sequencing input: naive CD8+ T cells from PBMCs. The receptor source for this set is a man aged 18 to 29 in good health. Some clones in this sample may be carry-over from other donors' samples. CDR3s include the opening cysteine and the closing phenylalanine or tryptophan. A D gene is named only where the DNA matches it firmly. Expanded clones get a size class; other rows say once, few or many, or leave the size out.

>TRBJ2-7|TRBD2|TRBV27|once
CASSLLSGTSGYEQYF
TGTGCCAGCAGTTTACTCTCGGGGACTAGCGGATACGAGCAGTACTTC
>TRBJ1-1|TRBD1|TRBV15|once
CATSSAASGGTEAFF
TGTGCCACCAGCAGTGCCGCGTCAGGGGGCACTGAAGCTTTCTTT
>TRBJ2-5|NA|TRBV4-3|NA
CASSQSAGRETQYF
TGCGCCAGCAGCCAGTCCGCAGGGCGAGAGACCCAGTACTTC
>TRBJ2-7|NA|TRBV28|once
CASSFGNLGAYEQYF
TGTGCCAGCAGTTTCGGGAACCTGGGGGCCTACGAGCAGTACTTC
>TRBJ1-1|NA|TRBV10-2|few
CATGASQGNTEAFF
TGCGCCACGGGGGCTTCACAGGGGAACACTGAAGCTTTCTTT
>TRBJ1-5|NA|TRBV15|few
CATSTERNQPQHF
TGTGCCACCAGCACGGAGAGGAATCAGCCCCAGCATTTT
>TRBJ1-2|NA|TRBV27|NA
CASSWGQSYGYTF
TGTGCCAGCAGTTGGGGCCAGAGCTATGGCTACACCTTC
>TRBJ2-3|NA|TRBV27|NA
CASSASGFRTDTQYF
TGTGCCAGCAGTGCCTCGGGTTTTCGCACAGATACGCAGTATTTT
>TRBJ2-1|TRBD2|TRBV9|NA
CASSVGSGSHNEQFF
TGTGCCAGCAGCGTGGGTAGCGGGAGCCACAATGAGCAGTTCTTC
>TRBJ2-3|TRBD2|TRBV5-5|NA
CASSRRTSHTDTQYF
TGTGCCAGCAGCCGAAGGACTAGCCACACAGATACGCAGTATTTT
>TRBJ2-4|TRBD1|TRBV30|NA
CAWSPGTGGTKNIQYF
TGTGCCTGGAGTCCCGGGACAGGGGGCACCAAAAACATTCAGTACTTC
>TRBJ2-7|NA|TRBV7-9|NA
CASSPGRQTYEQYF
TGTGCCAGCAGCCCCGGACGGCAGACCTACGAGCAGTACTTC
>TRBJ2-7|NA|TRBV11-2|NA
CASRLADTYEQYF
TGTGCCAGTCGGCTCGCGGATACCTACGAGCAGTACTTC
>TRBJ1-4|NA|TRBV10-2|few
CASSERGLNEKLFF
TGCGCCAGCAGTGAACGGGGGCTTAATGAAAAACTGTTTTTT
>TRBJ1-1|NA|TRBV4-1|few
CASSRSNTEAFF
TGCGCCAGCAGCCGATCCAACACTGAAGCTTTCTTT
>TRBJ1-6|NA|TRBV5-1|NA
CASSLDGLQNSPLHF
TGCGCCAGCAGCTTGGACGGATTACAGAATTCACCCCTCCACTTT
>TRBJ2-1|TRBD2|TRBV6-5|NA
CASSSSPAGADNEQFF
TGTGCCAGCAGTTCCTCTCCGGCGGGAGCGGACAATGAGCAGTTCTTC
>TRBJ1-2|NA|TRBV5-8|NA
CASSAISGVNYGYTF
TGTGCCAGCAGCGCCATATCAGGGGTGAACTATGGCTACACCTTC
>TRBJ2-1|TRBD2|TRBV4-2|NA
CASSQVSAGVFDNEQFF
TGTGCCAGCAGCCAAGTATCGGCGGGAGTGTTTGATAATGAGCAGTTCTTC
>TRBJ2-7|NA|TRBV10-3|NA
CAISELRGAQLEQYF
TGTGCCATCAGTGAGCTGAGGGGGGCCCAACTGGAGCAGTACTTC
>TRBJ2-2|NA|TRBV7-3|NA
CASSVSPGELFF
TGTGCCAGCAGCGTTTCGCCTGGGGAGCTGTTTTTT
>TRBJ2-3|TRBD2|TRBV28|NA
CASSPGRGAQRGGDTQYF
TGTGCCAGCAGTCCCGGGCGGGGGGCGCAGCGAGGTGGAGATACGCAGTATTTT
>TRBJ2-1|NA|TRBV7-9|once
CASSLGPRGDEQFF
TGTGCCAGCAGCTTAGGTCCCCGAGGGGATGAGCAGTTCTTC
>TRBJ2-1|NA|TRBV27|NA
CASSLSLVNEQFF
TGTGCCAGCAGTTTATCGCTCGTCAATGAGCAGTTCTTC
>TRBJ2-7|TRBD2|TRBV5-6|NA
CASSLGLAGIYEQYF
TGTGCCAGCAGCTTGGGTCTAGCGGGAATATACGAGCAGTACTTC
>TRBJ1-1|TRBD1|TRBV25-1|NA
CASRRGQGATEAFF
TGTGCCAGCAGGAGGGGACAGGGGGCCACTGAAGCTTTCTTT
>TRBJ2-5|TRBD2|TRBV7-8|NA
CASSVEGGPRETQYF
TGTGCCAGCAGCGTAGAGGGAGGGCCAAGGGAGACCCAGTACTTC
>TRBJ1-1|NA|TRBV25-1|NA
CASSDFRDAEAFF
TGTGCCAGCAGTGATTTTAGGGACGCCGAAGCTTTCTTT
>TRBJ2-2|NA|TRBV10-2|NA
CASIPLSGADTGELFF
TGCGCCAGCATCCCACTATCAGGGGCCGACACCGGGGAGCTGTTTTTT
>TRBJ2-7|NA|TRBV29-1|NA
CSVEVSNSYEQYF
TGCAGCGTTGAGGTTTCGAATTCCTACGAGCAGTACTTC
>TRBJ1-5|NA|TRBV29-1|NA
CSVAGTDGQPQHF
TGCAGCGTAGCCGGCACCGATGGCCAGCCCCAGCATTTT
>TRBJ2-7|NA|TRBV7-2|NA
CASSFTRQEAYEQYF
TGTGCCAGCAGTTTCACTCGACAGGAGGCCTACGAGCAGTACTTC
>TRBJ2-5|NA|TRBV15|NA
CATSGGFGETQYF
TGTGCCACCAGCGGGGGTTTTGGAGAGACCCAGTACTTC
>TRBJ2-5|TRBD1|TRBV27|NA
CASSDRDGETQYF
TGTGCCAGCAGTGACAGGGACGGAGAGACCCAGTACTTC
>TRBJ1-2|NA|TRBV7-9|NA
CASSLARARDGYTF
TGTGCCAGCAGCTTAGCTAGGGCCCGGGATGGCTACACCTTC
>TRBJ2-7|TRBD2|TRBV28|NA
CASSLSGAYEQYF
TGTGCCAGCAGTTTGAGCGGGGCCTACGAGCAGTACTTC
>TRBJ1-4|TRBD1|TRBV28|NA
CASTAGTDATNEKLFF
TGTGCCAGCACCGCCGGGACAGACGCAACTAATGAAAAACTGTTTTTT
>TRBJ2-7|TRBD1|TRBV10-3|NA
CAISESGQGASEQYF
TGTGCCATCAGTGAGTCAGGACAGGGGGCTAGTGAGCAGTACTTC
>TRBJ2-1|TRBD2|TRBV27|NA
CASSSSGSSYNEQFF
TGTGCCAGCAGTTCCAGCGGGAGTTCCTACAATGAGCAGTTCTTC
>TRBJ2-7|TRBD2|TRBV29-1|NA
CSVETSGRSYEQYF
TGCAGCGTTGAAACTAGCGGGAGGTCCTACGAGCAGTACTTC
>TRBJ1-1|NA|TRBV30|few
CAWSVLMNTEAFF
TGTGCCTGGAGTGTCCTGATGAACACTGAAGCTTTCTTT
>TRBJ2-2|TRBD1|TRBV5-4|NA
CASSPGQGMGGELFF
TGTGCCAGCAGCCCAGGACAGGGGATGGGCGGGGAGCTGTTTTTT
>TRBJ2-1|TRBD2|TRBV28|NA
CASSLSGMGDEQFF
TGTGCCAGCAGTCTTAGCGGGATGGGGGATGAGCAGTTCTTC
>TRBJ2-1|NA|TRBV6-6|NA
CASGGRSSSYNEQFF
TGTGCCAGCGGTGGGAGAAGCAGTTCCTACAATGAGCAGTTCTTC
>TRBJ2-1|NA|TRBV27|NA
CASSKGTVSSYNEQFF
TGTGCCAGCAGTAAGGGTACGGTAAGCTCCTACAATGAGCAGTTCTTC
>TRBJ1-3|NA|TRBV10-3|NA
CAISEPFSDGLSGNTIYF
TGTGCCATCAGTGAGCCTTTTTCAGACGGCCTCTCTGGAAACACCATATATTTT
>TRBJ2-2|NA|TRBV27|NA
CASSLVRTGELFF
TGTGCCAGCAGTTTAGTTAGGACCGGGGAGCTGTTTTTT
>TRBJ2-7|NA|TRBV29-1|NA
CSVEDPRGTYEQYF
TGCAGCGTTGAAGATCCTCGGGGGACCTACGAGCAGTACTTC
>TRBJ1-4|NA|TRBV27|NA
CASSLRPGEKLFF
TGTGCCAGCAGCTTAAGACCGGGGGAAAAACTGTTTTTT